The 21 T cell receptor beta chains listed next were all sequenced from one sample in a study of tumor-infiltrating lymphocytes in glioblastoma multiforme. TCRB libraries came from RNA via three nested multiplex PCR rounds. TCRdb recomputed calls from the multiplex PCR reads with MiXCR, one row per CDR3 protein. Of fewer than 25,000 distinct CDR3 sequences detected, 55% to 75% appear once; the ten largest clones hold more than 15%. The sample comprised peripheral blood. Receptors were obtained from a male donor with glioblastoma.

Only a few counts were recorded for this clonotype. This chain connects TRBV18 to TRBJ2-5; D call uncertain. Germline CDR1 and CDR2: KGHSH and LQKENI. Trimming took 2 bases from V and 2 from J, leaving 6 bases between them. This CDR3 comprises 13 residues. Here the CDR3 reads CASSPTGQETQYF. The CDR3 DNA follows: TGTGCCAGCTCACCAACCGGACAAGAGACCCAGTACTTC.

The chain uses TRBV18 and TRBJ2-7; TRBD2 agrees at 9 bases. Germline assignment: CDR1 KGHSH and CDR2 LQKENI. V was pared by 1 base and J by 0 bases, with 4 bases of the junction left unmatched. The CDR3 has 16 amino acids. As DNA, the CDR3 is TGTGCCAGCTCACCACGTCTTAGCGGGAGCTCCTACGAGCAGTACTTC. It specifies CASSPRLSGSSYEQYF.

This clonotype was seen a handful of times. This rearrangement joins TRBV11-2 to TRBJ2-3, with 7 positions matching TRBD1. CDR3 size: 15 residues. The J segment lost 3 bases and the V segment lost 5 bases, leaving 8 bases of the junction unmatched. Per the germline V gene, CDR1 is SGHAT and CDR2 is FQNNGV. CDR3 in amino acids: CASSVTGVGTDTQYF. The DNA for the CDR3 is TGTGCCAGCAGCGTAACAGGGGTAGGAACAGATACGCAGTATTTT.

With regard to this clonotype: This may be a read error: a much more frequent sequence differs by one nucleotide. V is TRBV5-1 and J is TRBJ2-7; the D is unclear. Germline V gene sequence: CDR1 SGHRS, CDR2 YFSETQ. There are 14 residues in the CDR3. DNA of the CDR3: TGCGCCAACAGCTCTTCGGGCCTCTCCTACGAGCAGTACTTC. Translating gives CANSSSGLSYEQYF.

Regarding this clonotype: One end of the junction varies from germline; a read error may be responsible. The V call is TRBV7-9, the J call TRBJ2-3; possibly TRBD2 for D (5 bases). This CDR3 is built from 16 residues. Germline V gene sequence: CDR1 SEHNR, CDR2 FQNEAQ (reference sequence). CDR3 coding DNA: TGTGCCAGCAGCGCTGGGGTGGGTGCTAGCACAAATACGCAGTATTTT. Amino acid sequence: CASSAGVGASTNTQYF. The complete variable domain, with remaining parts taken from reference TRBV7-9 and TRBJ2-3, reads DTGVSQNPRHKITKRGQNVTFRCDPISEHNRLYWYRQTLGQGPEFLTYFQNEAQLEKSRLLSDRFSAERPKGSFSTLEIQRTEQGDSAMYLCASSAGVGASTNTQYFGPGTRLTVL.

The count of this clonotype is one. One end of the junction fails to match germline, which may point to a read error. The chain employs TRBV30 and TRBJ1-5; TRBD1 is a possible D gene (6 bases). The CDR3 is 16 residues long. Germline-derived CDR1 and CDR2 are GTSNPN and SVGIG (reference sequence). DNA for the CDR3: TGTGCCTGGAGTCTCGGGGCAGGGGAGGGCAATCAGCCCCAGCATTTC. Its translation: CAWSLGAGEGNQPQHF.

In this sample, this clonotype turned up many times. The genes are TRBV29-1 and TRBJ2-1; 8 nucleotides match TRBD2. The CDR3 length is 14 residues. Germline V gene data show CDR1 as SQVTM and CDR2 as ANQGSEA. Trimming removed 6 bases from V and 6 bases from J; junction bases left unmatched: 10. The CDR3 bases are TGCAGCGTAGATCGACTAGCGACGGGCAATGAGCAGTTCTTC. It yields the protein CSVDRLATGNEQFF.

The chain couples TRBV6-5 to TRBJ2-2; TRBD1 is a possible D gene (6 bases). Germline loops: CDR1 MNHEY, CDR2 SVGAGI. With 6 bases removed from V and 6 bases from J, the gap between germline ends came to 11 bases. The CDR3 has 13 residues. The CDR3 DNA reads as TGTGCCAGCAGGTCCAGGGGAGCCGGGGAGCTGTTTTTT. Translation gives CASRSRGAGELFF.

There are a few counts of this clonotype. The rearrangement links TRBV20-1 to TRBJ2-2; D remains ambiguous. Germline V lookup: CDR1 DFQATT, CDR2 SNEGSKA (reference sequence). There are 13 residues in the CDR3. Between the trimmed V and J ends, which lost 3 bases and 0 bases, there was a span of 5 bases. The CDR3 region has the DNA TGCAGTGCTAGTTCGCCGAACACCGGGGAGCTGTTTTTT. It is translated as CSASSPNTGELFF.

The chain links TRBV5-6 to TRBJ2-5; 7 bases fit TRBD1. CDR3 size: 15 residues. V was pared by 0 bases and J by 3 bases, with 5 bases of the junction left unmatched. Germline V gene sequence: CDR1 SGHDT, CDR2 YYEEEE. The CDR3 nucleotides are TGTGCCAGCAGCTTGGAGGCAGGGGGAGAAGAGACCCAGTACTTC. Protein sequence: CASSLEAGGEETQYF.

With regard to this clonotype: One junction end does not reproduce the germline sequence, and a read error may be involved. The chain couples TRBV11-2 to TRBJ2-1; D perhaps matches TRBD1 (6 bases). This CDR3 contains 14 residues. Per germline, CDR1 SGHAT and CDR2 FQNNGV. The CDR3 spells CASSFSDRAQGADF. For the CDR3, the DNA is TGTGCCAGCAGCTTTAGTGATCGGGCACAGGGTGCAGATTTC.

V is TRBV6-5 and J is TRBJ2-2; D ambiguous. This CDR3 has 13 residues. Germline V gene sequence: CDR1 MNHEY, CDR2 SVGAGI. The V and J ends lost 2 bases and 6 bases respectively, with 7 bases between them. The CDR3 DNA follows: TGTGCCAGCAGTTACATGGTATCCGGGGAGCTGTTTTTT. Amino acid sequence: CASSYMVSGELFF.

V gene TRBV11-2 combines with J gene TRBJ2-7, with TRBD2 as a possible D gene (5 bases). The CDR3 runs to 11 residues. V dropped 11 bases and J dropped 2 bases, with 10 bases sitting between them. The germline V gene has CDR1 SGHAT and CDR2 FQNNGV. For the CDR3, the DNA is TGTGCCGCTGGCGGGCCCTACGAGCAGTACTTC. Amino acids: CAAGGPYEQYF.

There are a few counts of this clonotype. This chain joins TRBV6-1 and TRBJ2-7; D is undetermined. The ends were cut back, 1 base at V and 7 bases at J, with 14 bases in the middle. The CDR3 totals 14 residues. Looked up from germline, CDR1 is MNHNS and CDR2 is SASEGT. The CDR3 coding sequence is TGTGCCAGCAGTGAAGAGCCAGATCCCCTTGAGCAGTACTTC. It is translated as CASSEEPDPLEQYF.

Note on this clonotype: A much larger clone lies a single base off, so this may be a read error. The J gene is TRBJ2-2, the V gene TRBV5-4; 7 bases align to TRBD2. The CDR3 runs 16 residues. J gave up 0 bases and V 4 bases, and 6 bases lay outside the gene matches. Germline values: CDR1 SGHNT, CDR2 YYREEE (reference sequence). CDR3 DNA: TGTGCCAGCAGCGCATGGGGGGGTACGAACACCGGGGAGCTGTTTTTT. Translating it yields CASSAWGGTNTGELFF.

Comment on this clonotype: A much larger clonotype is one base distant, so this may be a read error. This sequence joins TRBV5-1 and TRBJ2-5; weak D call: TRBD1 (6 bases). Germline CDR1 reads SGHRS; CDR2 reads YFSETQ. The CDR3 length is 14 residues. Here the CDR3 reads CPSSIQGSRETQYF. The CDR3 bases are TGCCCCAGCAGCATACAGGGATCAAGGGAGACCCAGTACTTC.

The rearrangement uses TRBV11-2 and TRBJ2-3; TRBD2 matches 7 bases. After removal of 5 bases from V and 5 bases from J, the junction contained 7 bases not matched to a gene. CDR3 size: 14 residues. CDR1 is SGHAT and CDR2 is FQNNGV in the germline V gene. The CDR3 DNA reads TGTGCCAGCAGCCCAGGGTCGGGGGGAGATACGCAGTATTTT. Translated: CASSPGSGGDTQYF.

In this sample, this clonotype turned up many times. The CDR3 DNA sequence: TGTGCCAGCAGCTTGGTGGGGGACAAAAACATTCAGTACTTC. Protein sequence: CASSLVGDKNIQYF. This chain uses TRBV5-4 with TRBJ2-4; D is perhaps TRBD1 or TRBD2 (5 bases each). Germline V CDR1 and CDR2: SGHNT, YYREEE (reference sequence). The CDR3 is 14 residues long. Trimming removed 0 bases at V and 3 bases at J, with 7 bases between.

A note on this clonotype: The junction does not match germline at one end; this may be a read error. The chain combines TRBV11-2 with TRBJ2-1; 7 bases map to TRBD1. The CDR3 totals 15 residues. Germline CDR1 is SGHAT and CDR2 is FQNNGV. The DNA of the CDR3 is TGTGCCAGCGGACTGGACAGGATGCTGAACAATGAGCAGCTCTTC. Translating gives CASGLDRMLNNEQLF. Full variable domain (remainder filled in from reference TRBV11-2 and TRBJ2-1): EAGVAQSPRYKIIEKRQSVAFWCNPISGHATLYWYQQILGQGPKLLIQFQNNGVVDDSQLPKDRFSAERLKGVDSTLKIQPAKLEDSAVYLCASGLDRMLNNEQLFGPGTRLTVL.

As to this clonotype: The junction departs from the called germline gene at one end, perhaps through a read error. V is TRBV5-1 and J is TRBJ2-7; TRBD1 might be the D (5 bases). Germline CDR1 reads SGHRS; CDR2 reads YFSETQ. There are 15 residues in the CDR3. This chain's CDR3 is CANSPGREFSYEQYF. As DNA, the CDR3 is TGCGCCAACAGCCCGGGCAGGGAATTCTCCTACGAGCAGTACTTC. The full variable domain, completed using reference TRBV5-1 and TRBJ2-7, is KAGVTQTPRYLIKTRGQQVTLSCSPISGHRSVSWYQQTPGQGLQFLFEYFSETQRNKGNFPGRFSGRQFSNSRSEMNVSTLELGDSALYLCANSPGREFSYEQYFGPGTRLTVT.

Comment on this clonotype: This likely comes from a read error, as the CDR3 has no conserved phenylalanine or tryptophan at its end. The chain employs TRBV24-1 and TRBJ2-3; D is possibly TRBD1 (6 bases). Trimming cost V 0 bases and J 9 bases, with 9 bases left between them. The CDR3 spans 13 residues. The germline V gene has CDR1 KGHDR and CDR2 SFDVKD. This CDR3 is CATSDLGRGTQYL. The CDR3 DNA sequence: TGTGCCACCAGTGATTTGGGCAGGGGAACGCAGTATCTT.